This section outlines one T cell receptor (beta chain) sequence together with its context. Generated by immunoSEQ multiplex PCR, the TCRdb table keeps only in-frame clones and is missing some. Altogether roughly 120,000 clones are present, 80% to 90% being singletons, with the ten largest covering 1.1%. The data derive from a study of control samples from healthy donors and cancer patients. This CDR3 spans 14 amino acids. Germline CDR1 and CDR2: ENHRY and SYGVKD. V lost 7 bases and J lost 3; bases outside the gene matches: 9. Material: PBMCs. V is TRBV10-3 and J is TRBJ2-7, with TRBD1 identical over 7 bases. This clonotype was sampled from a woman in her forties or fifties with colorectal cancer. The CDR3 reads CAITPGQNLYEQYF. The CDR3 coding sequence is TGTGCCATCACCCCGGGACAGAACCTCTACGAGCAGTACTTC.